This paragraph reports one T cell receptor beta chain. Repertoires were generated with immunoSEQ multiplex PCR, while TCRdb's copy carries only in-frame clones and drops some. The table lists millions of clones, about 92% of them singletons. This sample stems from a study of shared clonotypes between healthy human individuals. Trimming cost V 4 bases and J 1 base; bases outside gene matches: 8. The CDR3 sequence is 19 residues long. CDR1 and CDR2 from the germline V gene are SGHRS and YFSETQ. The rearrangement joins TRBV5-1 to TRBJ2-1; 16 bases are a match to TRBD2. The TCR sequence derives from a young man in good health. What was sequenced was naive CD4+ T cells sorted from blood. Subset given: CD45RA+ positively selected. Here the CDR3 DNA reads TGCGCCAGCAGCACGACCCCGGGACTAGCGGGAGGGTCCTACAATGAGCAGTTCTTC. It specifies CASSTTPGLAGGSYNEQFF.